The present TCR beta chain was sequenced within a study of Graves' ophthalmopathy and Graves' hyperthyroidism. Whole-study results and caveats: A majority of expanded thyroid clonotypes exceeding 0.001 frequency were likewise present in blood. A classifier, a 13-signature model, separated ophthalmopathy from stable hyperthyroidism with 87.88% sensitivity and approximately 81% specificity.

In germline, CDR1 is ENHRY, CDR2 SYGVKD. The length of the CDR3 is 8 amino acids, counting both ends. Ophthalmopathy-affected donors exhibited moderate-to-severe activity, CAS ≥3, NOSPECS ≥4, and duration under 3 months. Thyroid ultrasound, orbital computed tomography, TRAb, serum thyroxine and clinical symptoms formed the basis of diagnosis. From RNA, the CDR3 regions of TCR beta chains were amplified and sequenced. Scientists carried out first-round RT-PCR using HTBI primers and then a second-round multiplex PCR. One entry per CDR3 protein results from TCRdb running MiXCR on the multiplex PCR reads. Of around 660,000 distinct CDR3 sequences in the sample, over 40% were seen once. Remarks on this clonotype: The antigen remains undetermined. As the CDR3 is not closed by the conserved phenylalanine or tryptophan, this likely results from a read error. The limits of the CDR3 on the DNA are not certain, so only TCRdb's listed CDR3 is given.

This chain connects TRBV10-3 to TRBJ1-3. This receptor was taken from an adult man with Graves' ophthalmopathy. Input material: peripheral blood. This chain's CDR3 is CAIRDRNL.